Listed below are T cell receptor beta chains from one sample, sequenced in a study of blood T cells in healthy people across ages. TCRdb reprocessed the 5' RACE reads with MiXCR, giving one entry per CDR3 protein. Here the sample spans hundreds of thousands of distinct CDR3 sequences, more than 55% being singletons. Sequencing was performed on blood. The receptors were gathered from a man aged 35 to 55 in good health. Each CDR3 is given with its conserved first and last residue. The order of the fields is CDR3 protein, CDR3 DNA, J gene, D gene, V gene, clone size. D genes are given only for firm matches. The size entry is marked missing in some rows and otherwise reads once, few, many or a size class.

CASSLGLPPVEQYF TGTGCCAGCAGCTTAGGACTACCTCCTGTCGAGCAGTACTTC TRBJ2-7 NA TRBV5-6 few
CASSSSPSRGQETQYF TGTGCCAGCAGCTCCAGTCCTTCGCGGGGGCAAGAGACCCAGTACTTC TRBJ2-5 TRBD2 TRBV9 NA
CASSYDLRQGSNEAFF TGTGCCAGCAGTTACGACCTCAGACAGGGGTCAAATGAAGCTTTCTTT TRBJ1-1 TRBD1 TRBV6-5 NA
CASSYGGTSGYEQYF TGTGCCAGCAGTTACGGAGGGACTAGCGGTTACGAGCAGTACTTC TRBJ2-7 TRBD2 TRBV6-2/TRBV6-3 NA
CSARSGPGQSTEAFF TGCAGTGCTAGATCCGGGCCGGGACAGTCGACTGAAGCTTTCTTT TRBJ1-1 TRBD1 TRBV20-1 NA
CASSVDREETQYF TGTGCCAGCAGCGTGGACAGGGAAGAGACCCAGTACTTC TRBJ2-5 TRBD1 TRBV9 medium-sized
CASSLGQVEGGYTF TGTGCCAGCAGCCTAGGACAGGTTGAAGGTGGCTACACCTTC TRBJ1-2 TRBD1 TRBV7-2 NA
CASSEEGLQGNIQYF TGTGCCAGCAGTGAGGAGGGTCTTCAAGGGAACATTCAGTACTTC TRBJ2-4 NA TRBV2 NA
CASHAHGNQPQHF TGTGCCAGCCATGCACACGGCAATCAGCCCCAGCATTTT TRBJ1-5 NA TRBV6-2/TRBV6-3 few
CASSTQGRQETQYF TGTGCCAGCAGCACTCAGGGGAGGCAAGAGACCCAGTACTTC TRBJ2-5 NA TRBV9 few
CASSLRSSTYNELFF TGTGCCAGCAGTTTAAGGAGTAGCACCTACAATGAGCTGTTCTTC TRBJ2-1 NA TRBV12-3/TRBV12-4 NA
CASSPTGAEQYF TGTGCCAGCAGCCCAACGGGGGCCGAGCAGTACTTC TRBJ2-7 NA TRBV3-1 few
CASSFSQGGAEQFF TGTGCCAGCAGCTTTAGTCAGGGTGGCGCTGAGCAGTTCTTC TRBJ2-1 NA TRBV7-2 few
CATSRDRHGILAFF TGTGCCACCAGCAGAGATCGCCACGGGATCTTAGCTTTCTTT TRBJ1-1 NA TRBV15 NA
CASSPRGMAGKYF TGTGCCAGCAGTCCCCGGGGGATGGCAGGGAAGTACTTC TRBJ2-5 NA TRBV6-2/TRBV6-3 NA
CASSLGLGARGANYGYTF TGTGCCAGCAGCTTAGGCCTGGGGGCTCGAGGGGCTAACTATGGCTACACCTTC TRBJ1-2 NA TRBV13 NA
CASSFGTGNPYSTDTQYF TGTGCCAGCAGTTTTGGGACAGGGAATCCCTATAGCACAGATACGCAGTATTTT TRBJ2-3 TRBD1 TRBV28 NA
CASTSSGGHQETQYF TGTGCCAGCACTAGCTCGGGGGGACACCAAGAGACCCAGTACTTC TRBJ2-5 TRBD2 TRBV28 NA
CASSPAGVDTDTQYF TGCGCCAGCAGCCCAGCGGGGGTAGACACAGATACGCAGTATTTT TRBJ2-3 TRBD2 TRBV5-1 NA
CATSDATSGRSAHEQFF TGTGCCACCAGTGATGCGACTAGCGGGAGGTCGGCCCATGAGCAGTTCTTC TRBJ2-1 TRBD2 TRBV24-1 NA
CASSRGDRASNEQFF TGTGCCAGCAGCCGGGGGGACAGGGCCAGCAATGAGCAGTTCTTC TRBJ2-1 TRBD1 TRBV7-8 NA
CSASGLAKNIQYF TGCAGTGCTAGCGGGTTAGCCAAAAACATTCAGTACTTC TRBJ2-4 NA TRBV20-1 NA
CATSDGRLALETQYF TGTGCCACCAGTGATGGGAGACTAGCGTTGGAGACCCAGTACTTC TRBJ2-5 TRBD2 TRBV24-1 NA
CATSDPDGQETQYF TGTGCCACCAGTGATCCAGACGGCCAAGAGACCCAGTACTTC TRBJ2-5 NA TRBV24-1 few
CAWSPPGLAAETQYF TGTGCCTGGAGTCCCCCGGGACTAGCAGCAGAGACCCAGTACTTC TRBJ2-5 TRBD2 TRBV30 NA
CASSDSVKSQPQHF TGTGCCAGCTCCGACAGTGTCAAAAGTCAGCCCCAGCACTTT TRBJ1-5 NA TRBV2 NA
CATLITTQRNEQFF TGTGCCACCTTAATTACGACCCAACGGAATGAGCAGTTCTTC TRBJ2-1 NA TRBV12-3/TRBV12-4 NA
CSARSTGLETQYF TGCAGTGCTAGAAGTACAGGACTGGAGACCCAGTACTTC TRBJ2-5 NA TRBV20-1 once
CASSGGVETQYF TGTGCCAGCAGTGGCGGGGTTGAGACCCAGTACTTC TRBJ2-5 NA TRBV13 NA
CASSPGLAGARSYDQQFF TGCGCCAGCAGCCCGGGACTAGCGGGGGCCCGCTCCTACGATCAGCAGTTCTTC TRBJ2-1 TRBD2 TRBV5-1 NA
CASSEQANTEAFF TGCGCCAGCAGTGAACAGGCGAACACTGAAGCTTTCTTT TRBJ1-1 NA TRBV5-1 few
CASSPGRGQSYEQYF TGTGCCAGCAGCCCCGGTAGGGGGCAATCCTACGAGCAGTACTTC TRBJ2-7 TRBD1 TRBV7-9 NA
CASSLVPLQFF TGTGCCAGCAGCTTGGTCCCCCTCCAGTTCTTC TRBJ2-1 NA TRBV5-5 few
CASSQTDEQFF TGTGCCAGCAGCCAGACGGATGAGCAGTTCTTC TRBJ2-1 NA TRBV7-2 NA
CASNGLAPPYEQYF TGTGCCAGCAACGGACTAGCTCCCCCCTACGAGCAGTACTTC TRBJ2-7 TRBD2 TRBV6-1 NA
CATSVKDEQFF TGTGCCACCAGTGTTAAAGATGAGCAGTTCTTC TRBJ2-1 NA TRBV24-1 few
CASSLGVAGVVKYEQYF TGTGCCAGCAGCTTAGGGGTAGCGGGAGTGGTAAAGTACGAGCAGTACTTC TRBJ2-7 TRBD2 TRBV7-2 NA
CAISESNPGSEQYF TGTGCCATCAGTGAGTCGAATCCAGGGAGCGAGCAGTACTTC TRBJ2-7 NA TRBV10-3 NA
CSVVTGSVAGDGYTF TGCAGCGTTGTTACAGGGTCGGTAGCAGGGGATGGCTACACCTTC TRBJ1-2 NA TRBV29-1 NA
CASSPRGTGVNGYTF TGCGCCAGCAGCCCGAGGGGGACAGGGGTGAATGGCTACACCTTC TRBJ1-2 TRBD1 TRBV5-1 once
CASSIGGGATKNIQYF TGTGCCAGTAGTATAGGAGGGGGCGCAACCAAAAACATTCAGTACTTC TRBJ2-4 TRBD1 TRBV19 NA
CASGKSGTSYEQYF TGTGCCAGCGGCAAGAGCGGTACCTCCTACGAGCAGTACTTC TRBJ2-7 NA TRBV6-1 NA
CSATNAKKQPQHF TGCAGTGCTACTAATGCGAAGAAGCAGCCCCAGCATTTT TRBJ1-5 NA TRBV20-1 NA
CASSSATGGYYEQYF TGTGCCAGCAGTTCCGCGACAGGGGGGTACTACGAGCAGTACTTC TRBJ2-7 TRBD1 TRBV2 few
CASSQDEERSNYGYTF TGTGCCAGCAGCCAAGATGAGGAAAGGTCTAACTATGGCTACACCTTC TRBJ1-2 NA TRBV4-2 NA
CASSLLWGSPEAFF TGTGCCAGCAGCCTTCTCTGGGGATCGCCTGAAGCTTTCTTT TRBJ1-1 NA TRBV12-3/TRBV12-4 NA
CSARGHGGGTSVDTQYF TGCAGTGCTAGAGGCCACGGGGGCGGGACTAGCGTTGATACGCAGTATTTT TRBJ2-3 TRBD2 TRBV20-1 NA
CASSTSGGNTEAFF TGCGCCAGCAGCACCTCAGGGGGAAACACTGAAGCTTTCTTT TRBJ1-1 TRBD1 TRBV5-1 few
CSAPGSYYGYTF TGCAGTGCCCCCGGAAGCTACTATGGCTACACCTTC TRBJ1-2 NA TRBV20-1 many